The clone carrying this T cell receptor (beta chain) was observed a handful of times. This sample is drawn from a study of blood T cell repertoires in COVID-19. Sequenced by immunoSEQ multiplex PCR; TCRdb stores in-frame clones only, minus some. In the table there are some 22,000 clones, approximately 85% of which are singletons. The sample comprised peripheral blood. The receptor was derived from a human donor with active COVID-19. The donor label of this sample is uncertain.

The CDR3 reads CASRLAGGLVVGNTIYF. CDR3 sequence (DNA): TGTGCCAGTCGCCTAGCAGGGGGCTTGGTCGTTGGAAACACCATATATTTT. The rearrangement uses TRBV11-2 and TRBJ1-3; TRBD1 matches 8 bases. The CDR3 spans 17 residues. The V gene's germline CDR1 is SGHAT and CDR2 FQNNGV. The V segment lost 9 bases and the J segment 3 bases; nucleotides outside the gene matches: 16.